This passage covers 14 T cell receptor beta chains from one sample sequenced in a study of CD8 T cells in Susac syndrome. After extraction with the RNeasy kit, 0.5 to 1 ug of the RNA was reverse transcribed using random hexamers. TCRdb called the immunoSEQ multiplex PCR reads again in MiXCR, with one record for every CDR3 protein. Seen here are about 190,000 distinct CDR3 sequences, under 97% observed once, and the top ten hold approximately 0.1%. Sequencing was carried out using CD4+ T cells from PBMCs. The receptors originated from a human donor with Susac syndrome.

The rearrangement uses TRBV4-1 and TRBJ2-5; D gene ambiguous. CDR1 and CDR2 from the germline V gene are MGHRA and YSYEKL. CDR3 length: 11 amino acids. Trimming took off 3 bases at V and 5 bases at J, with 4 bases between the two ends. The CDR3 reads CASSHLETQYF. Here the CDR3 DNA reads TGCGCCAGCAGCCACCTGGAGACCCAGTACTTC.

This rearrangement joins TRBV7-9 to TRBJ2-3; 7 bases align to TRBD2. CDR1 and CDR2 from the germline V gene are SEHNR and FQNEAQ (reference sequence). V trimming: 5 bases; J trimming: 3 bases; junction bases outside the gene matches: 11. CDR3 length: 16 residues. CDR3 in DNA: TGTGCCAGCAGCCCGCGTCGGGGGGTTAGGACAGATACGCAGTATTTT. It yields the protein CASSPRRGVRTDTQYF.

Written as DNA, the CDR3 is TGTGCCACCAGCAGGGGGGGACTAGCGGGGGGGCATGAGCAGTTCTTC. It is translated as CATSRGGLAGGHEQFF. This chain connects TRBV15 to TRBJ2-1; 16 positions agree with TRBD2. This CDR3 is 16 amino acids long. V gave up 3 bases and J gave up 8 bases; unmatched junction bases: 4. Looked up from germline, CDR1 is LNHNV and CDR2 is YYDKDF (reference sequence).

The CDR3 DNA is TGCAGCGTTGAGAATGACAGGGGTTACGAGCAGTACTTC. It encodes CSVENDRGYEQYF. This rearrangement joins TRBV29-1 to TRBJ2-7, with TRBD1 matching 8 bases. Trimming removed 3 bases from V and 4 bases from J; junction bases left unmatched: 5. This CDR3 is built from 13 residues. Germline V CDR1 and CDR2: SQVTM, ANQGSEA.

The J gene is TRBJ1-2, the V gene TRBV20-1; D might be TRBD1 (5 bases). Germline CDR1 reads DFQATT; CDR2 reads SNEGSKA (reference sequence). V lost 3 bases, J lost 3 bases, and 14 bases lay in between. CDR3 size: 14 residues. CDR3 in amino acids: CSASPVVGDYGYTF. The CDR3 region has the DNA TGCAGTGCTAGTCCCGTAGTAGGGGACTATGGCTACACCTTC.

This chain connects TRBV21-1 to TRBJ2-7. TRBV21-1 is shown as a pseudogene. CDR3 size: 11 residues. CDR3 DNA: TGTGCCAGGATCCGAGGCAGAGAGCAGTACTTC. This codes for CARIRGREQYF.

This rearrangement joins TRBV30 to TRBJ1-6; perhaps TRBD1 as D (5 bases). Trimming left V 4 bases short and J 10 bases short, with 14 bases between. CDR1 is GTSNPN, CDR2 SVGIG, per germline (reference sequence). CDR3 size: 13 residues. In nucleotides, the CDR3 is TGTGCCTGGATGGGCAGGGCTGGGTCACCCCTCCACTTT. Amino acids: CAWMGRAGSPLHF.

As regards this clonotype: Compared with germline, one end of the junction differs, possibly owing to a read error. The rearrangement links TRBV20-1 to TRBJ1-2, with TRBD1 identical over 7 bases. This CDR3 region has 13 residues. Germline V gene lookup returns CDR1 DFQATT and CDR2 SNEGSKA (reference sequence). CDR3 DNA sequence: TGCAGTGCTAGAGAGTCCCCAGGGGGACCCCAGGCCTTC. Residues: CSARESPGGPQAF.

The chain is built from TRBV5-1 and TRBJ1-4; D gene uncertain. Trimming cost V 5 bases and J 10 bases, with 6 bases left between them. CDR1 is SGHRS, CDR2 YFSETQ, per germline. The CDR3 has 10 residues. This chain's CDR3 is CASSVGKLFF. CDR3 nucleotide sequence: TGCGCCAGCAGTGTGGGAAAACTGTTTTTT.

The chain combines TRBV29-1 with TRBJ2-3; TRBD1 agrees at 9 bases. The germline V gene encodes CDR1 SQVTM and CDR2 ANQGSEA. V gave up 5 bases and J gave up 5 bases; unmatched junction bases: 2. This CDR3 spans 12 amino acids. The CDR3 DNA reads as TGCAGCGTTAGGACAGGGGAAGATACGCAGTATTTT. It codes for CSVRTGEDTQYF.

V is TRBV30 and J is TRBJ2-6; D remains ambiguous. Germline-derived CDR1 and CDR2 are GTSNPN and SVGIG (reference sequence). CDR3 length equals 15 residues. The germline V and J ends were trimmed by 0 bases and 5 bases, with 11 bases remaining between them. The CDR3 DNA sequence: TGTGCCTGGAGTGTAGGCAACGCTCGGGCCAACGTCCTGACTTTC. Translated, it gives CAWSVGNARANVLTF. The full variable domain, in which reference TRBV30 and TRBJ2-6 provide the parts outside the CDR3, is SQTIHQWPATLVQPVGSPLSLECTVEGTSNPNLYWYRQAAGRGLQLLFYSVGIGQISSEVPQNLSASRPQDRQFILSSKKLLLSDSGFYLCAWSVGNARANVLTFGAGSRLTVL.

The chain combines TRBV5-6 with TRBJ2-1; tentative D call: TRBD1 (5 bases). This CDR3 region has 11 residues. In germline, CDR1 is SGHDT, CDR2 YYEEEE. V was clipped by 7 bases and J by 8 bases, with 10 bases between them. The DNA of the CDR3 is TGTGCCAGCTCGGTCAGGGATGAGCAGTTCTTC. Translated, it gives CASSVRDEQFF.

There are a few counts of this clonotype. The chain is built from TRBV30 and TRBJ1-1, with unresolved D. The V end was cut by 3 bases, the J end by 1 base, with 12 bases between. The CDR3 totals 14 residues. Germline V gene data show CDR1 as GTSNPN and CDR2 as SVGIG (reference sequence). CDR3 residues: CAWRRGFANTEAFF. The CDR3 nucleotides are TGTGCCTGGAGACGAGGTTTTGCGAACACTGAAGCTTTCTTT.

This chain joins TRBV4-1 and TRBJ1-3; the D is unclear. CDR3 length: 14 amino acids. Trimming took 5 bases from V and 0 from J, leaving 8 bases between them. Germline assignment: CDR1 MGHRA and CDR2 YSYEKL. The chain's CDR3 is CASSDYFSGNTIYF. The CDR3 DNA reads as TGCGCCAGCAGCGATTATTTCTCTGGAAACACCATATATTTT.